The entry below describes one TCR beta chain. TCRdb's copy holds only in-frame clones and misses some; the assay was immunoSEQ multiplex PCR. Seen here are 250,000 to 350,000 clones, 70% to 90% observed once, and the top ten hold about 0.9%. The data belong to a study of cytomegalovirus exposure and HLA in healthy donors. Germline V lookup: CDR1 MNHNY, CDR2 SVGAGI (reference sequence). The V end lost 0 bases, the J end lost 5 bases, and 11 bases lay between the germline ends. CDR3 length: 14 amino acids. Sample: PBMCs. This sequence joins TRBV6-6 and TRBJ2-7; D gene ambiguous. This clonotype was obtained from a woman aged 18-35 years in good health and CMV-seronegative. The CDR3 DNA is TGTGCCAGCAGTTACTCCCAGTCTAGTCACGAGCAGTACTTC. The encoded protein is CASSYSQSSHEQYF.